One and the same sample provided the 10 T cell receptor beta chains below, sequenced in a study of blood T cell repertoires in COVID-19. Profiling relied on immunoSEQ multiplex PCR, and the TCRdb table lists in-frame clones only, not all of them. The profile shows some 160,000 clones, 80% of them singletons. Sample: PBMCs or T cells enriched from blood (not recorded which). The receptor source for this set is a woman aged 60-70 years who had recovered from COVID-19.

The chain couples TRBV19 to TRBJ1-5; D is undetermined. Germline-derived CDR1 and CDR2 are LNHDA and SQIVND (reference sequence). The CDR3 has 14 amino acids. With 5 bases removed from V and 0 bases from J, the gap between germline ends came to 8 bases. The chain's CDR3 is CASSAESSNQPQHF. The CDR3 DNA is TGTGCCAGTAGTGCCGAGAGTAGCAATCAGCCCCAGCATTTT.

This sequence joins TRBV10-1 and TRBJ1-5; D not certain. The CDR3 extends over 14 amino acids. The germline V gene encodes CDR1 WNHNN and CDR2 SYGVQD (reference sequence). Trimming removed 1 base at V and 6 bases at J, with 10 bases between. The CDR3 is CASSEFSHGQPQHF. CDR3 sequence (DNA): TGCGCCAGCAGTGAGTTTTCTCACGGTCAGCCCCAGCATTTT.

This clone has a handful of counts. The rearrangement joins TRBV6-5 to TRBJ1-6, with a weak D call TRBD1 (5 bases). The CDR3 covers 15 residues. Trimming pared 7 bases from V and 7 bases from J, leaving 17 bases between. Looked up from germline, CDR1 is MNHEY and CDR2 is SVGAGI. CDR3 in DNA: TGTGCCAGCATGCTGGGGCAGGGCTGGAATTCACCCCTCCACTTT. Protein product: CASMLGQGWNSPLHF.

This clone came up a few times. The CDR3 sequence is CASSSRDGYTF. The DNA for the CDR3 is TGCGCCAGCAGCTCCAGGGATGGCTACACCTTC. This rearrangement joins TRBV10-2 to TRBJ1-2, with TRBD1 as a possible D gene (5 bases). The CDR3 runs 11 residues. The V and J ends lost 6 bases and 6 bases respectively, with 8 bases between them. CDR1 is WSHSY, CDR2 SAAADI, per germline.

The chain carries TRBV2 and TRBJ1-1; D gene uncertain. V lost 6 bases and J 2 bases, leaving 16 bases between the germline ends. Germline CDR1 is SNHLY and CDR2 is FYNNEI. The CDR3 has 15 residues. CDR3 coding DNA: TGTGCCAGCAGCCAACCCGCGGGCGTTAACACTGAAGCTTTCTTT. Translating gives CASSQPAGVNTEAFF.

The V gene is TRBV18, the J gene TRBJ1-6; unclear D gene. The CDR3 covers 14 residues. Germline V lookup: CDR1 KGHSH, CDR2 LQKENI. V shed 1 base and J shed 8 bases, with 9 bases lying between them. The CDR3 DNA reads as TGTGCCAGCTCACCACGGATGGGAGATTCACCCCTCCACTTT. It yields the protein CASSPRMGDSPLHF.

The V and J genes are TRBV30 and TRBJ2-6; TRBD1 matches at 9 bases. The length of the CDR3 is 18 residues. After removal of 4 bases from V and 0 bases from J, the junction contained 10 bases not matched to a gene. Germline CDR1 reads GTSNPN; CDR2 reads SVGIG (reference sequence). The CDR3: CAWKKGGQGRSGANVLTF. The DNA of the CDR3 is TGTGCCTGGAAAAAAGGGGGACAGGGCCGCTCTGGGGCCAACGTCCTGACTTTC.

The chain employs TRBV2 and TRBJ2-3; tentative D call: TRBD2 (7 bases). The CDR3 is 15 amino acids. The V gene lost 2 bases and the J gene lost 6 bases, with 15 bases spanning the gap. The germline CDR1 and CDR2 sequences are SNHLY and FYNNEI. The CDR3 DNA sequence: TGTGCCAGCAGTGAACGGGGGGCCGGGCTGGATACGCAGTATTTT. It specifies CASSERGAGLDTQYF.

A single count supports this clone. The V gene is TRBV5-6, the J gene TRBJ1-4; D is ambiguous. This CDR3 is built from 15 residues. Germline loops: CDR1 SGHDT, CDR2 YYEEEE. Trimming removed 5 bases at V and 2 bases at J, with 13 bases between. The chain's CDR3 is CASSWRSFTNEKLFF. The CDR3 DNA follows: TGTGCCAGCAGTTGGAGGAGTTTCACTAATGAAAAACTGTTTTTT.

The V gene is TRBV7-9, the J gene TRBJ2-7; 12 bases are shared with TRBD2. The CDR3 runs 15 residues. Germline V gene sequence: CDR1 SEHNR, CDR2 FQNEAQ (reference sequence). V lost 5 bases, J lost 3 bases, and 5 bases stayed unmatched. The CDR3, as DNA: TGTGCCAGCAGCCAAGGACTAGCGGGAATCTACGAGCAGTACTTC. Residues: CASSQGLAGIYEQYF. The whole variable domain, remainder taken from reference TRBV7-9 and TRBJ2-7, is DTGVSQNPRHKITKRGQNVTFRCDPISEHNRLYWYRQTLGQGPEFLTYFQNEAQLEKSRLLSDRFSAERPKGSFSTLEIQRTEQGDSAMYLCASSQGLAGIYEQYFGPGTRLTVT.